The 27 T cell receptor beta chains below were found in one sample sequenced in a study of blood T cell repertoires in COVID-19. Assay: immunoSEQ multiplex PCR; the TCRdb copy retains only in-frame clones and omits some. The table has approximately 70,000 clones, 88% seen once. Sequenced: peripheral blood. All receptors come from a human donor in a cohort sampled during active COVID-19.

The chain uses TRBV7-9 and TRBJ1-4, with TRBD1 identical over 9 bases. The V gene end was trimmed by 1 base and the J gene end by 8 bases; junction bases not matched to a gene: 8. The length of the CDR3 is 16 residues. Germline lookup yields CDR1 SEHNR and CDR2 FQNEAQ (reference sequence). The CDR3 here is CASSLGGGTGMEKLFF. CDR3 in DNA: TGTGCCAGCAGCTTAGGGGGAGGGACAGGGATGGAAAAACTGTTTTTT. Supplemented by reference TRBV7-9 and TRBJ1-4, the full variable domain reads DTGVSQNPRHKITKRGQNVTFRCDPISEHNRLYWYRQTLGQGPEFLTYFQNEAQLEKSRLLSDRFSAERPKGSFSTLEIQRTEQGDSAMYLCASSLGGGTGMEKLFFGSGTQLSVL.

CDR3: CASSLAVPPREQYF. DNA of the CDR3: TGTGCCAGCAGTTTGGCCGTACCTCCCCGCGAGCAGTACTTC. J is TRBJ2-7 and V is TRBV28; D is undetermined. This CDR3 spans 14 amino acids. The germline V gene encodes CDR1 MDHEN and CDR2 SYDVKM. V lost 3 bases to trimming and J lost 6 bases, with 15 bases between them.

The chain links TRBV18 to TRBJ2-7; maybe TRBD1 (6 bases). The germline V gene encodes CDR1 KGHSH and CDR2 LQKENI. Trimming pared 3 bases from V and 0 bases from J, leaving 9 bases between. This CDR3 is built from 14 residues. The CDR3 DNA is TGTGCCAGCTCACCCTACAGGGACTCCTACGAGCAGTACTTC. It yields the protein CASSPYRDSYEQYF.

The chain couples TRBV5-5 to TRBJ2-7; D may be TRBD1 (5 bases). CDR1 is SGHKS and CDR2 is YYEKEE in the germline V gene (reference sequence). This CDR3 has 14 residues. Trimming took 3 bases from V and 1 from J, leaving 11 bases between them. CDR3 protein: CASSYPDRSYEQYF. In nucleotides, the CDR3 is TGTGCCAGCAGCTACCCTGACAGATCCTACGAGCAGTACTTC.

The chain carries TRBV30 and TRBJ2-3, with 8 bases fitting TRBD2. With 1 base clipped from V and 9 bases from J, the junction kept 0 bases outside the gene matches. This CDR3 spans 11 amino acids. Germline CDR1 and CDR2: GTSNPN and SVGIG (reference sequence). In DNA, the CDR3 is TGTGCCTGGAGTGGACTAGCGACGCAGTATTTT. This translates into CAWSGLATQYF.

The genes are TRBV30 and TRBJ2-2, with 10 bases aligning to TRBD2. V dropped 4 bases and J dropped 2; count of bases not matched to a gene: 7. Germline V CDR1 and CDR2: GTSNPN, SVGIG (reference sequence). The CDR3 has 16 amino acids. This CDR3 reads CAWTRLAGVNTGELFF. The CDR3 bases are TGTGCCTGGACGCGTCTAGCGGGAGTAAACACCGGGGAGCTGTTTTTT.

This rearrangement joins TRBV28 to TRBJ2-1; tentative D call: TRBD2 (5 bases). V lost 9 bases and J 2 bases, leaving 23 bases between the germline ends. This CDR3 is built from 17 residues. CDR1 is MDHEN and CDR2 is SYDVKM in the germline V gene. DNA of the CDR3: TGTGCCAGTAAGACCCCGTCGGGGAGCCAGCCCTACAATGAGCAGTTCTTC. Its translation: CASKTPSGSQPYNEQFF.

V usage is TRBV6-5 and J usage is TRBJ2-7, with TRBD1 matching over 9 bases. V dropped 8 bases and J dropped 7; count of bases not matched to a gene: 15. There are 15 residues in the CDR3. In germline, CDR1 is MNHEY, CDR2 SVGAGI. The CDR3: CASLPYRGRLFEQYF. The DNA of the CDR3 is TGTGCCAGCCTTCCTTACAGGGGGCGCCTCTTTGAGCAGTACTTC.

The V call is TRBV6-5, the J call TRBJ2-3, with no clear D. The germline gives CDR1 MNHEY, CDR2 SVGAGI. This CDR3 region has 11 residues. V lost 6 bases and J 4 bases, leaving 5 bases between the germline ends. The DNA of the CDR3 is TGTGCCAGCAGGTTAGCAGATACGCAGTATTTT. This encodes CASRLADTQYF.

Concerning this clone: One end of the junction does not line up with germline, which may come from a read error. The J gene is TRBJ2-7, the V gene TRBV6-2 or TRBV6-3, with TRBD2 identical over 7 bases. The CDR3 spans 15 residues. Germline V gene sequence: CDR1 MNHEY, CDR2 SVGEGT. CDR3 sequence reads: CASIYLSGSHYEQYF. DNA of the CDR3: TGTGCCAGCATTTACCTTAGCGGGTCCCATTACGAGCAGTACTTC.

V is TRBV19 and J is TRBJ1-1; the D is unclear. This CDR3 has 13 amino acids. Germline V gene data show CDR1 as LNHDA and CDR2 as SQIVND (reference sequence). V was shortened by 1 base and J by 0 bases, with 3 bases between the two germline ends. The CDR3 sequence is CASSIGVNTEAFF. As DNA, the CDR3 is TGTGCCAGTAGTATAGGAGTGAACACTGAAGCTTTCTTT.

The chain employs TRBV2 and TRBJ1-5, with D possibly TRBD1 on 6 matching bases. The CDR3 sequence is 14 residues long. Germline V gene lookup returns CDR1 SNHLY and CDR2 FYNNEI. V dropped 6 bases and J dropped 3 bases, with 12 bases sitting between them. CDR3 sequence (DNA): TGTGCCAGCAGGTTGGACAGACCCAATCAGCCCCAGCATTTT. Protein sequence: CASRLDRPNQPQHF.

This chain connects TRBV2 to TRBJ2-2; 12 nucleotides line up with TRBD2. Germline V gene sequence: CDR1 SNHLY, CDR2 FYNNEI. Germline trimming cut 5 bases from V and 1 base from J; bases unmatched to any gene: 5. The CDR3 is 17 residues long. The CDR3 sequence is CASSLTSGGQNTGELFF. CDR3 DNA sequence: TGTGCCAGCAGTTTGACTAGCGGGGGCCAGAACACCGGGGAGCTGTTTTTT.

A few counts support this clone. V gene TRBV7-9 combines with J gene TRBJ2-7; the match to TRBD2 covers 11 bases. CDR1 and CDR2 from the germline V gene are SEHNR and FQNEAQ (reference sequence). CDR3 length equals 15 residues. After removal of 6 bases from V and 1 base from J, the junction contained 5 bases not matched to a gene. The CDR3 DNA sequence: TGTGCCAGCAGGGCTAGCGGGGGGCTTTCCTACGAGCAGTACTTC. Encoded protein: CASRASGGLSYEQYF.

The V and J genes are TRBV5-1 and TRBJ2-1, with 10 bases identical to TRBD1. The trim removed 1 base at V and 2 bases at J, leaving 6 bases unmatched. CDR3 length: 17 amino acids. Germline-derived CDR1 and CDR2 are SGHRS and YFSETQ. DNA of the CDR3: TGCGCCAGCAGCTTGACGACAGGGGGCTCCCCCTACAATGAGCAGTTCTTC. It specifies CASSLTTGGSPYNEQFF.

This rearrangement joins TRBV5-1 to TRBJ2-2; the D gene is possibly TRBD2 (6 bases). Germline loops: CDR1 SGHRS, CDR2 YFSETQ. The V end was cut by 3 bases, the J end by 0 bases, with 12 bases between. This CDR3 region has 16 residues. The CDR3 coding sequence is TGCGCCAGCAGCTCCCCGAGGAGGGCGAACACCGGGGAGCTGTTTTTT. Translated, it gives CASSSPRRANTGELFF.

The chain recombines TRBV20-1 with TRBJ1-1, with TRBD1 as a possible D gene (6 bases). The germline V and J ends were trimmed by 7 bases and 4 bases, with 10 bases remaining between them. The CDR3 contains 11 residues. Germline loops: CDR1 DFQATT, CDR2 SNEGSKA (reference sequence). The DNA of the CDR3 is TGCAGTGGGGCAGGGGCCACTGAAGCTTTCTTT. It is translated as CSGAGATEAFF.

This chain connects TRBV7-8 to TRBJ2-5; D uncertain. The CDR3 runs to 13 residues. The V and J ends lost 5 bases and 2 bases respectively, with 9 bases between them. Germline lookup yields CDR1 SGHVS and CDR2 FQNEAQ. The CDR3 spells CASSPPGQETQYF. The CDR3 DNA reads TGTGCCAGCAGCCCCCCGGGTCAAGAGACCCAGTACTTC.

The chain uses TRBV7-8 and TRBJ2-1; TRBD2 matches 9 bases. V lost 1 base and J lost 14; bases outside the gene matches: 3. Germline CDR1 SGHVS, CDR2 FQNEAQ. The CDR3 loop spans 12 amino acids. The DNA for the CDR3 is TGTGCCAGCAGCTTAGTTGCGGGAGGGGAGTTCTTC. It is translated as CASSLVAGGEFF. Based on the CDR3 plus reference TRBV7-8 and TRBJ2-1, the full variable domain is GAGVSQSPRYKVAKRGQDVALRCDPISGHVSLFWYQQALGQGPEFLTYFQNEAQLDKSGLPSDRFFAERPEGSVSTLKIQRTQQEDSAVYLCASSLVAGGEFFGPGTRLTVL.

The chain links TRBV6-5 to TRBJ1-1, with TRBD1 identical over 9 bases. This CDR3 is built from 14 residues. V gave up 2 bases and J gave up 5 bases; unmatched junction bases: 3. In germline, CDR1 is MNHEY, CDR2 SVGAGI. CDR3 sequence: CASSYDRGRTEAFF. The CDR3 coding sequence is TGTGCCAGCAGTTACGACAGGGGGAGGACTGAAGCTTTCTTT.

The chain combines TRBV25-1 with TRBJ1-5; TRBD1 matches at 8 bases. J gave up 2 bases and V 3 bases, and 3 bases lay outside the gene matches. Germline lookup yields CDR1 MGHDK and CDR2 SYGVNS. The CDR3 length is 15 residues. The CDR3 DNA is TGTGCCAGCAGTGACCAGGGGGCTGGCAATCAGCCCCAGCATTTT. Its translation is CASSDQGAGNQPQHF.

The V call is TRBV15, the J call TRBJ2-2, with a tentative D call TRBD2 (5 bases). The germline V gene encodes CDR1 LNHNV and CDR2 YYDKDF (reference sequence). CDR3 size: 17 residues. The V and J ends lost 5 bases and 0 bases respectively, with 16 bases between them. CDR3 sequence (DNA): TGTGCCACCAGCGAGGGCAGCACCTTAGCGAACACCGGGGAGCTGTTTTTT. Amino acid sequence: CATSEGSTLANTGELFF. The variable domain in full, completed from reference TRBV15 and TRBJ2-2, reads DAMVIQNPRYQVTQFGKPVTLSCSQTLNHNVMYWYQQKSSQAPKLLFHYYDKDFNNEADTPDNFQSRRPNTSFCFLDIRSPGLGDTAMYLCATSEGSTLANTGELFFGEGSRLTVL.

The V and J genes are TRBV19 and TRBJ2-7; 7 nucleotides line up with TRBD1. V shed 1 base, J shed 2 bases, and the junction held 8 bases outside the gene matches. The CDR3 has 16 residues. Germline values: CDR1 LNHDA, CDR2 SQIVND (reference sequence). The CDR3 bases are TGTGCCAGTAGTATAGGATCGACAGGGCACCCCTACGAGCAGTACTTC. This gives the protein CASSIGSTGHPYEQYF.

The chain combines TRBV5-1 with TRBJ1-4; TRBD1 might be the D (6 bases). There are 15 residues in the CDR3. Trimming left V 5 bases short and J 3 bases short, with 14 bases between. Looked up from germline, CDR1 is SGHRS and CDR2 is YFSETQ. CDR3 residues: CASRGTGKANEKLFF. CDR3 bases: TGCGCCAGCAGAGGAACAGGGAAGGCTAATGAAAAACTGTTTTTT. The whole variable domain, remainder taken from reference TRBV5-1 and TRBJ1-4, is KAGVTQTPRYLIKTRGQQVTLSCSPISGHRSVSWYQQTPGQGLQFLFEYFSETQRNKGNFPGRFSGRQFSNSRSEMNVSTLELGDSALYLCASRGTGKANEKLFFGSGTQLSVL.

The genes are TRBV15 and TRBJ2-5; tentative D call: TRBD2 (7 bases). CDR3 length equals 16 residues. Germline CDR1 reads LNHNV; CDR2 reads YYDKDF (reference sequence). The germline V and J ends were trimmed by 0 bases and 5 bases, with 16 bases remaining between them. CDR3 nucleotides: TGTGCCACCAGCAGAGAGGCGGGGGCGCGGGAGGAGACCCAGTACTTC. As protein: CATSREAGAREETQYF.

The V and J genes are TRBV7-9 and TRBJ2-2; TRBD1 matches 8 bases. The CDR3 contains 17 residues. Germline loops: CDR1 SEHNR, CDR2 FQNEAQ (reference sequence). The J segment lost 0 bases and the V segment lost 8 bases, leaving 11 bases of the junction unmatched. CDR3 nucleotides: TGTGCCAGCTCCTATCCGGGACAGGTCACGAACACCGGGGAGCTGTTTTTT. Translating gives CASSYPGQVTNTGELFF.

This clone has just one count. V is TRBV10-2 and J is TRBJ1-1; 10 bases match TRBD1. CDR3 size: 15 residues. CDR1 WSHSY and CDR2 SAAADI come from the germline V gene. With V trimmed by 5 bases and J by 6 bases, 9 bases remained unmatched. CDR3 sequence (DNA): TGCGCCAGCAGTCCAGGACGGGACAGGGGCCCTGAAGCTTTCTTT. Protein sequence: CASSPGRDRGPEAFF.